The clone carrying this T cell receptor beta chain came up a few times. What it recognizes is unknown. These data are taken from a study of T cell repertoires in aging, cancer and after chemotherapy. Looking at the study overall: Donors were grouped into six age bands spanning 30 or younger through 70 or older. Patients with glioblastoma brain tumors were sampled before and after temozolomide-based therapy. General study points: In cancer patients, declining TCR diversity with age involved lost richness and lost evenness. Age-matched healthy donors had significantly more diverse, less clonal blood TCR repertoires than untreated cancer patients.

Amplification of TCR beta used genomic DNA extracted from peripheral blood. Rearranged V-D-J TRB sequences were amplified with a mixed TRB-A/B primer pool. Each CDR3 protein gets one entry after TCRdb re-called the multiplex PCR reads with MiXCR. The repertoire consists of around 20,000 distinct CDR3 sequences, with 35% to 40% occurring once and the leading ten covering 17%. The TCR comes from a human donor with a solid tumor. Sequenced sample: blood.

This CDR3 is CASSMTGGIYQPQHF. The CDR3, as DNA: TGTGCCAGTAGTATGACAGGGGGGATCTATCAGCCCCAGCATTTT. The chain joins TRBV19 to TRBJ1-5, with 9 bases that match TRBD1. The junction had 5 bases not matched to a gene; V was cut back by 3 bases and J by 5 bases. Germline V gene sequence: CDR1 LNHDA, CDR2 SQIVND (reference sequence). The CDR3 covers 15 residues.